This T cell receptor (beta chain) was obtained from a study of control samples from healthy donors and cancer patients. Trimming pared 7 bases from V and 1 base from J, leaving 1 base between. This CDR3 spans 11 amino acids. Germline loops: CDR1 SNHLY, CDR2 FYNNEI. Only in-frame clones appear in the TCRdb table, and some are missing; sequencing was by immunoSEQ multiplex PCR. The sample yields tens of thousands of clones, roughly 91% seen once. The chain recombines TRBV2 with TRBJ2-2; D remains unclear. The source of this sequence is a man aged 30-40 years in good health. Sequencing was done on a sample of blood. The CDR3 DNA reads as TGTGCCAGCAAGAACACCGGGGAGCTGTTTTTT. Its translation is CASKNTGELFF.